This TCR beta chain was recorded in a study of T cell repertoires in cytomegalovirus infection. For the study at large: Selection of CMV epitopes for the study included recently identified HLA-C-restricted and well-studied HLA-B-restricted ones. Both CMV infection and a matching HLA type were indicated by public TCR beta signatures.

V lost 4 bases, J lost 2 bases, and 15 bases lay in between. Germline assignment: CDR1 SGHTA and CDR2 FQGNSA. This CDR3 comprises 16 residues. Study results and limitations: Dominating the ex vivo response were TCR beta clonotypes that were CMV-specific and HLA-C-restricted. Adding up the frequency of public TCR beta families identified people who carried CMV plus the relevant HLA.

In the case of this clonotype: Antigen specificity is unknown. A much larger clonotype is one base distant, so this may be a read error.

Each CDR3 protein gets one entry after TCRdb re-called the reads with MiXCR. Here the sample spans hundreds of thousands of distinct CDR3 sequences, around 30% being singletons. This sequence was found in a human donor in good health (CMV status not recorded). Some clones in this sample may be carry-over from other donors' samples. The chain combines TRBV7-2 with TRBJ1-3; D call uncertain. Sequenced material: cultured PBMCs, taken from culture after CMV antigen stimulation. In nucleotides, the CDR3 is TGTGCCAGCAGCTCGGCGGGTGCACTCCCTGGAAACACCATATATTTT. Encoded protein: CASSSAGALPGNTIYF.